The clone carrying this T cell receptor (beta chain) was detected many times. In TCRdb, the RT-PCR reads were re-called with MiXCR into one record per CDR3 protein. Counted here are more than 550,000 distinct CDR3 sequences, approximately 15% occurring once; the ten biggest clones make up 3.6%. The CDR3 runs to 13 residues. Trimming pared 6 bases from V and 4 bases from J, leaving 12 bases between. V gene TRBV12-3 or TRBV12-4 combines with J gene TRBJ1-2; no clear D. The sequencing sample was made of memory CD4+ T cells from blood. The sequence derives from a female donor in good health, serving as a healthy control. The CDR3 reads CASRFQDFYGYTF. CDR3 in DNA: TGTGCCAGCAGGTTTCAAGATTTCTATGGCTACACCTTC.